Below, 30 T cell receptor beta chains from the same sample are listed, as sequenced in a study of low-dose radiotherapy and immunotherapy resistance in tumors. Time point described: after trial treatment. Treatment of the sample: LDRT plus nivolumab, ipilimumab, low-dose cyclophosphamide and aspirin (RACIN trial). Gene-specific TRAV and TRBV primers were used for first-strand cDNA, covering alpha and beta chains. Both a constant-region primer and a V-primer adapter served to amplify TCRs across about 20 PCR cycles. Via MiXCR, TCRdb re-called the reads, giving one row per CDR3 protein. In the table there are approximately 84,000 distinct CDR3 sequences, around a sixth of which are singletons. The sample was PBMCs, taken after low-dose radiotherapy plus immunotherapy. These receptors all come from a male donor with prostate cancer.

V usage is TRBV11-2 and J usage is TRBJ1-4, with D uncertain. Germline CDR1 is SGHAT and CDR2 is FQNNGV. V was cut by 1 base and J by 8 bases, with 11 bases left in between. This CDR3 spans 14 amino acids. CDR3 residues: CASSLGTGLEKLFF. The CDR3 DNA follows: TGTGCCAGCAGCTTAGGCACGGGTTTGGAAAAACTGTTTTTT. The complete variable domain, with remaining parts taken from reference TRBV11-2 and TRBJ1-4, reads EAGVAQSPRYKIIEKRQSVAFWCNPISGHATLYWYQQILGQGPKLLIQFQNNGVVDDSQLPKDRFSAERLKGVDSTLKIQPAKLEDSAVYLCASSLGTGLEKLFFGSGTQLSVL.

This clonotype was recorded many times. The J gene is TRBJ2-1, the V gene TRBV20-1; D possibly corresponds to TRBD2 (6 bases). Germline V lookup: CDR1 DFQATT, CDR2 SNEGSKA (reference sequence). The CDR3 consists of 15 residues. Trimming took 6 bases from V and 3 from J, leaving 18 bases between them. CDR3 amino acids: CSAPEAGRFYNEQFF. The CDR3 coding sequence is TGCAGTGCCCCGGAGGCGGGGAGATTCTACAATGAGCAGTTCTTC.

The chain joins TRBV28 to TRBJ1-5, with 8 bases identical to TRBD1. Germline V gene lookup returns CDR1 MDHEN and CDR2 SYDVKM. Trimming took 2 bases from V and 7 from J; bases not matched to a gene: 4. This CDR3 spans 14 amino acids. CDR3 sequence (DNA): TGTGCCAGCAGTTTAGGACAGGGTGACCAGCCCCAGCATTTT. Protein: CASSLGQGDQPQHF.

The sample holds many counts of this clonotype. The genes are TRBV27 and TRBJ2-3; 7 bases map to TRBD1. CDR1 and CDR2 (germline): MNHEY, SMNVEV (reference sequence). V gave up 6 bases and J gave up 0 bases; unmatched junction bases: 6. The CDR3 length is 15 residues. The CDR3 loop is CASSNTGVSTDTQYF. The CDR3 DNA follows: TGTGCCAGCAGCAATACAGGGGTGAGCACAGATACGCAGTATTTT.

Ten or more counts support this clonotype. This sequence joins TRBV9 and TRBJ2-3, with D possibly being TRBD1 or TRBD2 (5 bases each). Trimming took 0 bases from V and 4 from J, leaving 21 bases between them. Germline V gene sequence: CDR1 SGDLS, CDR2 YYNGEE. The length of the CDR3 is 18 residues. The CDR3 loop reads CASSVALGDPPLADTQYF. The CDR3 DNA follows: TGTGCCAGCAGCGTAGCTTTGGGGGACCCACCTTTGGCAGATACGCAGTATTTT.

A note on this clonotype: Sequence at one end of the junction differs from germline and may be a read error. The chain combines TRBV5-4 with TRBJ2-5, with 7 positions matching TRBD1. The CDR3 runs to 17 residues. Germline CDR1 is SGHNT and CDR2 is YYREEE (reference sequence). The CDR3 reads CASRLAGTGAVSKTEYF. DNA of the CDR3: TGTGCCAGCAGATTGGCCGGTACAGGGGCGGTTTCAAAGACCGAGTACTTC.

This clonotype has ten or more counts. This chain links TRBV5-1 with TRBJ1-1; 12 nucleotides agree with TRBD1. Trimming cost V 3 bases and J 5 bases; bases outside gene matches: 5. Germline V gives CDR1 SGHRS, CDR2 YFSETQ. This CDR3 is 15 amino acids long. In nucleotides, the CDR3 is TGCGCCAGCAGCTGGGGACAGGGGGCCGGGACTGAAGCTTTCTTT. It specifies CASSWGQGAGTEAFF.

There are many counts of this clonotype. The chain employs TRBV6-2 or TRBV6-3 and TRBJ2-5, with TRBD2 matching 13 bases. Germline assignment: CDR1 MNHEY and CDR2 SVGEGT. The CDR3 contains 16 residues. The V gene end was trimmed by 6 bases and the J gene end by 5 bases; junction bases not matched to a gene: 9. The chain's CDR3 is CASSKKGTSGIETQYF. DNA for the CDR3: TGTGCCAGCAGCAAAAAGGGGACTAGCGGGATTGAGACCCAGTACTTC.

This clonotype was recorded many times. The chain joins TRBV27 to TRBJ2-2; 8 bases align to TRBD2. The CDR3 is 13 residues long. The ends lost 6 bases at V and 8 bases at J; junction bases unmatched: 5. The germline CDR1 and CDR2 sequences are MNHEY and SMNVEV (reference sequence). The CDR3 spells CASSGRAAGELFF. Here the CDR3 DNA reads TGTGCCAGCAGCGGGAGGGCCGCGGGGGAGCTGTTTTTT.

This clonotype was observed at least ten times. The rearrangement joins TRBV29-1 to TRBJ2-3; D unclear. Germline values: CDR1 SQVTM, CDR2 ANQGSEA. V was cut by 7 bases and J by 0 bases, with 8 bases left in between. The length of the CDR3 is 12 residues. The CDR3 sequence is CSGDSSTDTQYF. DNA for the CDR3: TGCAGCGGGGATAGCAGCACAGATACGCAGTATTTT.

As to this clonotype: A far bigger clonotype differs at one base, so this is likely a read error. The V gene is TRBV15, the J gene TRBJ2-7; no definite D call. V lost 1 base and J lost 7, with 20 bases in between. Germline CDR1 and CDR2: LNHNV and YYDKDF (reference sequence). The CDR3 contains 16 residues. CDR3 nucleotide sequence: TGTGCCACCAGCAGAGCCCGGGCCCTTCCGTACAATGAGCAGTACTTC. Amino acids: CATSRARALPYNEQYF.

The CDR3 DNA reads TGCAGTGCTTCCATAGCGGGAGGGCCGTCGACTGGGGCCAACGTCCTGACTTTC. Translating it yields CSASIAGGPSTGANVLTF. The J gene is TRBJ2-6, the V gene TRBV20-1; 11 nucleotides line up with TRBD2. The CDR3 sequence is 18 residues long. After removal of 5 bases from V and 2 bases from J, the junction contained 11 bases not matched to a gene. CDR1 DFQATT and CDR2 SNEGSKA come from the germline V gene (reference sequence).

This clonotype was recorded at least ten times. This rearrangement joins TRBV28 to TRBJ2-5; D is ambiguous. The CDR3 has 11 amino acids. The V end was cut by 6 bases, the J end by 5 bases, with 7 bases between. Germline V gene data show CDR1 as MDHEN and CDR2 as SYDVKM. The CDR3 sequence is CASRLLETQYF. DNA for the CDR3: TGTGCCAGCAGACTGTTGGAGACCCAGTACTTC.

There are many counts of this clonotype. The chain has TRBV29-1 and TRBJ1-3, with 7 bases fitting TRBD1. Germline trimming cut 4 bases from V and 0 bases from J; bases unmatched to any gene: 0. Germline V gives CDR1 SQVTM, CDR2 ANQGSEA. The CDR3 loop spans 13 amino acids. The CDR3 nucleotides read TGCAGCGTTGGGACAGGCTCTGGAAACACCATATATTTT. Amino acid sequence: CSVGTGSGNTIYF. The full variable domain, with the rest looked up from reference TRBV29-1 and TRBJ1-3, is SAVISQKPSRDICQRGTSLTIQCQVDSQVTMMFWYRQQPGQSLTLIATANQGSEATYESGFVIDKFPISRPNLTFSTLTVSNMSPEDSSIYLCSVGTGSGNTIYFGEGSWLTVV.

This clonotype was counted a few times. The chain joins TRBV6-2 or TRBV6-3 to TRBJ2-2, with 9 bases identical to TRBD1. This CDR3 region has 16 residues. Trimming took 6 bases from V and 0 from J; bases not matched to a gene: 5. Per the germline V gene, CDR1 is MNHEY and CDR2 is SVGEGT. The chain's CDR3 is CASRGDRVANTGELFF. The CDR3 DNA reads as TGTGCCAGCAGAGGGGACAGGGTAGCGAACACCGGGGAGCTGTTTTTT.

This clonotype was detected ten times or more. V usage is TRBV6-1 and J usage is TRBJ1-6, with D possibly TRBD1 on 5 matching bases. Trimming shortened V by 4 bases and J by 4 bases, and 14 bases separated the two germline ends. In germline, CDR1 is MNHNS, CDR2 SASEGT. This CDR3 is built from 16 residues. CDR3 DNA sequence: TGTGCCAGCAGTGTCTCGGCCGGGACTTATAATTCACCCCTCCACTTT. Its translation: CASSVSAGTYNSPLHF.

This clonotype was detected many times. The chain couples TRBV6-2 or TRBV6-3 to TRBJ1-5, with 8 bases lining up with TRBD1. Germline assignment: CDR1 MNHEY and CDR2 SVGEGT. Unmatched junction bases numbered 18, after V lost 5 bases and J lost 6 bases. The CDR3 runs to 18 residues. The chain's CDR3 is CASSPWFLQGAQRQPQHF. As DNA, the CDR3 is TGTGCCAGCAGTCCTTGGTTCCTCCAGGGGGCCCAACGTCAGCCCCAGCATTTT.

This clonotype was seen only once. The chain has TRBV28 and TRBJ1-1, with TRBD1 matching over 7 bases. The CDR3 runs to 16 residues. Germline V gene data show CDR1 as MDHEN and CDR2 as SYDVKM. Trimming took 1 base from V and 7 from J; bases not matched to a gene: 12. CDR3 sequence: CASSLSRGQVPLEAFF. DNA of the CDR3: TGTGCCAGCAGTTTATCCAGAGGACAGGTGCCCCTTGAAGCTTTCTTT.

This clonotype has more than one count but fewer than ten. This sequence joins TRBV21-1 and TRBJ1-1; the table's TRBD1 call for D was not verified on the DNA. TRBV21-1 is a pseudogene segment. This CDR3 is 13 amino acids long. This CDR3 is CASGIQANTEAFF. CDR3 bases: TGTGCCAGTGGGATACAGGCGAACACTGAAGCTTTCTTT.

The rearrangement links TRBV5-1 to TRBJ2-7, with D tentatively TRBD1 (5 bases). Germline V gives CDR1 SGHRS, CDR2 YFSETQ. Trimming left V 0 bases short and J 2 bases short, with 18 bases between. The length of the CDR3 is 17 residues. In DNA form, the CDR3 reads TGCGCCAGCAGCTTGGGTCTGCAAGGGGCGACCCCCTACGAGCAGTACTTC. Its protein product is CASSLGLQGATPYEQYF.

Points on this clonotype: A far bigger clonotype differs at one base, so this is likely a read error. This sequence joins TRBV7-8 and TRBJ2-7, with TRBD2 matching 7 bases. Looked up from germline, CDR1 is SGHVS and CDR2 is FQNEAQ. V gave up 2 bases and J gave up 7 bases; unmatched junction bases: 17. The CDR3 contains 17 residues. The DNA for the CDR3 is TGTGCCAGCAGCTTATACTTGGAGGGAGGGTACTACAATGAGCAGTACTTC. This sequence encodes CASSLYLEGGYYNEQYF.

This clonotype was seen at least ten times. The CDR3 region has the DNA TGTGCCAGCAGCTTATCCCGAAGTACCGGGACTAACTATGGCTACACCTTC. Its translation is CASSLSRSTGTNYGYTF. This chain uses TRBV7-9 with TRBJ1-2; D is unresolved. The CDR3 is made up of 17 amino acids. CDR1 and CDR2 (germline): SEHNR, FQNEAQ (reference sequence). V was cut by 2 bases and J by 0 bases, with 16 bases left in between. Combining the CDR3 with reference TRBV7-9 and TRBJ1-2 gives the whole variable domain DTGVSQNPRHKITKRGQNVTFRCDPISEHNRLYWYRQTLGQGPEFLTYFQNEAQLEKSRLLSDRFSAERPKGSFSTLEIQRTEQGDSAMYLCASSLSRSTGTNYGYTFGSGTRLTVV.

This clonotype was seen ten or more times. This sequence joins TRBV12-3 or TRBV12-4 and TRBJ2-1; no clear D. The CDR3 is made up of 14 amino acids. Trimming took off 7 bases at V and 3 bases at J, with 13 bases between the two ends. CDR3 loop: CASTTGRYYNEQFF. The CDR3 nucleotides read TGTGCCAGCACAACGGGTCGATACTACAATGAGCAGTTCTTC.

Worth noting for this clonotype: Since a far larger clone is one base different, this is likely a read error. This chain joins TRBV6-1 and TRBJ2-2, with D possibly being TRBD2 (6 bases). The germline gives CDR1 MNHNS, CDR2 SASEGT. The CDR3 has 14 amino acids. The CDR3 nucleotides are TGTGCCAGCAGTTATGTAAGGAACACCGGGGGGCTGTTTTTT. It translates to CASSYVRNTGGLFF.

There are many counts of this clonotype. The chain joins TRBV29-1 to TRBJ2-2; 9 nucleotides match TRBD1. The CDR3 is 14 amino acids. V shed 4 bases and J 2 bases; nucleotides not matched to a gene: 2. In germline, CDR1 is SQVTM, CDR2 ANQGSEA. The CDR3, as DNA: TGCAGCGTTGTGGGACAGGGAAACACCGGGGAGCTGTTTTTT. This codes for CSVVGQGNTGELFF.

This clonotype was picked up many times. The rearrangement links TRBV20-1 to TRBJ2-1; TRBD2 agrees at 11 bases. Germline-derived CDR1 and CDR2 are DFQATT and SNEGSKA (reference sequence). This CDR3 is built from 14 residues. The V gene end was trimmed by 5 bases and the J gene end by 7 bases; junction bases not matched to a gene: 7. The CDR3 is CSASLAGVLNEQFF. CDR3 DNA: TGCAGTGCTTCACTAGCGGGAGTACTGAATGAGCAGTTCTTC.

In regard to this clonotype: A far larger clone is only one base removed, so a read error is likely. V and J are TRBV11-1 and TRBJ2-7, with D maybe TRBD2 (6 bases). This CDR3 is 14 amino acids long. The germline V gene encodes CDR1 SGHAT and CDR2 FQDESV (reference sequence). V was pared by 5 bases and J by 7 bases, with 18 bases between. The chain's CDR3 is CASSLRDSDNEQYF. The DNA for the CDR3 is TGTGCCAGCAGCCTCCGGGACTCAGACAATGAGCAGTACTTC.

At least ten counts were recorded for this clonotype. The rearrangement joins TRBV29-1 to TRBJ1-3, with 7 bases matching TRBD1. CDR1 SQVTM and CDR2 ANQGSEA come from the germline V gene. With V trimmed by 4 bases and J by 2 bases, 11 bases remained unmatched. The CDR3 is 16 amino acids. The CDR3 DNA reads TGCAGCGTTGTAGGGATACAGGGGCCCACTGGAAACACCATATATTTT. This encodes CSVVGIQGPTGNTIYF.

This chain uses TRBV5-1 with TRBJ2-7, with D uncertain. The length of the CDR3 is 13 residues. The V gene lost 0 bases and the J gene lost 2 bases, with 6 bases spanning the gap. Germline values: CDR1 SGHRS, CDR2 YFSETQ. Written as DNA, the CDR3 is TGCGCCAGCAGCTTGGAGTGGACCTACGAGCAGTACTTC. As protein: CASSLEWTYEQYF.

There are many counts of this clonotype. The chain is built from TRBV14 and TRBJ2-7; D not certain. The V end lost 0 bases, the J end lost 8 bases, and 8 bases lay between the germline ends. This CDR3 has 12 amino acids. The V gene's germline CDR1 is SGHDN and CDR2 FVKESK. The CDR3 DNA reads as TGTGCCAGCAGCCAAGAGCGGCGCAAGCAGTACTTC. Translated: CASSQERRKQYF.